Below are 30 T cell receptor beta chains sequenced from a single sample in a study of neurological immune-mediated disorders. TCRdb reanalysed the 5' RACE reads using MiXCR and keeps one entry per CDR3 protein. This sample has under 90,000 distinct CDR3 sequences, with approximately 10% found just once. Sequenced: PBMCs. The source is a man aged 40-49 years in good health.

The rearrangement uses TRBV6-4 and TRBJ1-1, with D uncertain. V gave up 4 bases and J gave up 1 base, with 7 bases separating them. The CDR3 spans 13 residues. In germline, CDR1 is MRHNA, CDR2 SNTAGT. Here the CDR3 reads CASSAFSNTEAFF. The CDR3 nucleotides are TGTGCCAGCAGTGCCTTCTCGAACACTGAAGCTTTCTTT.

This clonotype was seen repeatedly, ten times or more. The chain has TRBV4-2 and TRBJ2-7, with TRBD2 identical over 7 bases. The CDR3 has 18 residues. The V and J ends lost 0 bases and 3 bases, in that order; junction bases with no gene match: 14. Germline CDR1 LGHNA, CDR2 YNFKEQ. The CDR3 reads CASSQEPGGREALYEQYF. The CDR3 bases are TGTGCCAGCAGCCAAGAGCCGGGAGGCAGGGAGGCTCTCTACGAGCAGTACTTC.

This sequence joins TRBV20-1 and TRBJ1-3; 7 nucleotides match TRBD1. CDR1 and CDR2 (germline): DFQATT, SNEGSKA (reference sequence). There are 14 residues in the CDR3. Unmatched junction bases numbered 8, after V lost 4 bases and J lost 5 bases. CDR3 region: CSATSGQFRNTIYF. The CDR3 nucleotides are TGCAGTGCTACCTCGGGACAGTTCAGAAACACCATATATTTT.

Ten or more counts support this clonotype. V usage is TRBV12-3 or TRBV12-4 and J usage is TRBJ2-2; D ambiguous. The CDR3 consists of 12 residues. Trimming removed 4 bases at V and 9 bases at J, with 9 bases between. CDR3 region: CASSSDDWELFF. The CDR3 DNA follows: TGTGCCAGCAGTTCTGACGACTGGGAGCTGTTTTTT.

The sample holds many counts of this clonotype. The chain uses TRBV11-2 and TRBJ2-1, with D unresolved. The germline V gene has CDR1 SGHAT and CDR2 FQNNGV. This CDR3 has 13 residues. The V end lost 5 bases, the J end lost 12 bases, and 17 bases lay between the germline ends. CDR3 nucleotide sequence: TGTGCCAGCAGCCCCAACGCAAGGCGCGGGCAGTTCTTC. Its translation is CASSPNARRGQFF.

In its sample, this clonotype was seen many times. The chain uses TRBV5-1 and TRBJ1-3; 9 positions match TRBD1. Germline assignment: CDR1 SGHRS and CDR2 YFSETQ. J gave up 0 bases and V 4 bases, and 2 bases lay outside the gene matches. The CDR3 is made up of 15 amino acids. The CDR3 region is CASSVQGASGNTIYF. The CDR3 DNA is TGCGCCAGCAGCGTACAGGGGGCCTCTGGAAACACCATATATTTT.

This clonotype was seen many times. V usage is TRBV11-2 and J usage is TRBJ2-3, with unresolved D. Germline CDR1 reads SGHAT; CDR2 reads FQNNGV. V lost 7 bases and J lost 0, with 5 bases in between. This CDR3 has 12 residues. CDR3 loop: CASTSSTDTQYF. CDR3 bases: TGTGCCAGCACGAGTAGCACAGATACGCAGTATTTT.

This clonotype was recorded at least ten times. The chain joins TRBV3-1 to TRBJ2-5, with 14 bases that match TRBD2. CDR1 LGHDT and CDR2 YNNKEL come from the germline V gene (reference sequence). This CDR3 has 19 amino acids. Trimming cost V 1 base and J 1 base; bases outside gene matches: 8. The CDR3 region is CASSQAGTSGGGTQETQYF. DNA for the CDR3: TGTGCCAGCAGCCAAGCGGGGACTAGCGGGGGAGGTACCCAAGAGACCCAGTACTTC.

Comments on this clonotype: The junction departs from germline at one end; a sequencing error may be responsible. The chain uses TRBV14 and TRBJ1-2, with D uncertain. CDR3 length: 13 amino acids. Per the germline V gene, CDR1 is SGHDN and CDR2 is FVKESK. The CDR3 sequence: CASSQSPLYGYTF. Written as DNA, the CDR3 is TGCGCCAGCAGCCAAAGTCCACTCTATGGCTACACCTTC. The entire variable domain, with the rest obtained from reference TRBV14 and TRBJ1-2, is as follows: EAGVTQFPSHSVIEKGQTVTLRCDPISGHDNLYWYRRVMGKEIKFLLHFVKESKQDESGMPNNRFLAERTGGTYSTLKVQPAELEDSGVYFCASSQSPLYGYTFGSGTRLTVV.

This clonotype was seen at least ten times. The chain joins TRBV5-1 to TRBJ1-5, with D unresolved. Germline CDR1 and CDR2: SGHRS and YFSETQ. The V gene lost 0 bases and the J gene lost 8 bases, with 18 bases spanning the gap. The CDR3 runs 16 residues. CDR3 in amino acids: CASSLEPGEPLKPQHF. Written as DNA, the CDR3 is TGCGCCAGCAGCTTGGAACCCGGGGAACCCTTGAAGCCCCAGCATTTT.

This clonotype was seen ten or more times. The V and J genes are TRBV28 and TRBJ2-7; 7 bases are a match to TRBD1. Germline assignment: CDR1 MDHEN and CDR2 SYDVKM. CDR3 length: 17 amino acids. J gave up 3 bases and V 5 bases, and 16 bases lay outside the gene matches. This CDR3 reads CASSPLSPGQLSYEQYF. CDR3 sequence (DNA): TGTGCCAGCAGTCCCCTGTCGCCGGGACAGCTAAGCTACGAGCAGTACTTC.

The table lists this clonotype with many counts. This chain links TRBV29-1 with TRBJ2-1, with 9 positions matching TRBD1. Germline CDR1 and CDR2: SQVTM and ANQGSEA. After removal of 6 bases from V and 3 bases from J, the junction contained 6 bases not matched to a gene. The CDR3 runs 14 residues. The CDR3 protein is CSVGTGPYYNEQFF. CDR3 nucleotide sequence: TGCAGCGTGGGGACAGGGCCCTACTACAATGAGCAGTTCTTC.

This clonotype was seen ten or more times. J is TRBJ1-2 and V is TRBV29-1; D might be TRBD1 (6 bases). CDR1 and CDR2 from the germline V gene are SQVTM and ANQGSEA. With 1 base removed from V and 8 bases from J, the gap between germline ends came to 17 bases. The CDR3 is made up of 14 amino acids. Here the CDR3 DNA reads TGCAGCGTTGAAGCCCTAGGGGGGGGCAGGGGCTACACCTTC. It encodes CSVEALGGGRGYTF.

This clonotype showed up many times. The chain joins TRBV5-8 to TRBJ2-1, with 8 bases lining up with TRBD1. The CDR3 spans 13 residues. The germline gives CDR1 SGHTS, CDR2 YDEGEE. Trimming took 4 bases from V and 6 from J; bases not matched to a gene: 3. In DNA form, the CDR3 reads TGTGCCAGCAGCACGGACAGGGTCAATGAGCAGTTCTTC. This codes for CASSTDRVNEQFF.

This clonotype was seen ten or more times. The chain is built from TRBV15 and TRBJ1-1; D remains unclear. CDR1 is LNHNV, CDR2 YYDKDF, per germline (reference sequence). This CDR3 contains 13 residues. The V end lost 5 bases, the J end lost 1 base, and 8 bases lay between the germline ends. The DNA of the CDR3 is TGTGCCACCAGCGCAAGAAGGAACACTGAAGCTTTCTTT. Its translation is CATSARRNTEAFF.

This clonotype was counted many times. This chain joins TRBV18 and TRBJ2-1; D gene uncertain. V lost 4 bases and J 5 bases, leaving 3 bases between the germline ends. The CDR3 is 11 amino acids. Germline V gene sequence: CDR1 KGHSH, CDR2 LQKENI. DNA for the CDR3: TGTGCCAGCTCACGGGACAATGAGCAGTTCTTC. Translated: CASSRDNEQFF.

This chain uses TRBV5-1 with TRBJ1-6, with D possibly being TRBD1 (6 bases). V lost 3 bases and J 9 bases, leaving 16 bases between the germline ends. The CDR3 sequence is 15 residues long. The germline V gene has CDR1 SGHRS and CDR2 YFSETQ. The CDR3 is CASSSKDRFRSPLHF. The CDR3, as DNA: TGCGCCAGCAGCTCAAAAGACAGGTTCCGTTCACCCCTCCACTTT.

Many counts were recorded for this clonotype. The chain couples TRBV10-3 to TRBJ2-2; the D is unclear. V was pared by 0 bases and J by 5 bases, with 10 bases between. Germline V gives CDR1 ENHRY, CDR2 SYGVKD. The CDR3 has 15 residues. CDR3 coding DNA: TGTGCCATCAGTGAGTCGACTGGGTCTACCGGGGAGCTGTTTTTT. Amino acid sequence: CAISESTGSTGELFF.

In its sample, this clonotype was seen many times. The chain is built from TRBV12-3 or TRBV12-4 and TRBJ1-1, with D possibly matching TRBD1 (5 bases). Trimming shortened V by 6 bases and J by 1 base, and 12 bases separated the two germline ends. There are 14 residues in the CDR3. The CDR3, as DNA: TGTGCCAGCAGCCTAGGGACTCGGAACACTGAAGCTTTCTTT. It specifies CASSLGTRNTEAFF.

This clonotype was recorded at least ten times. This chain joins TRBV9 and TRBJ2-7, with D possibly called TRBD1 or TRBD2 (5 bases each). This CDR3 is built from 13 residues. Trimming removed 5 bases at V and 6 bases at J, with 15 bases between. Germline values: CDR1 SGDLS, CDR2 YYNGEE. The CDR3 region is CASSQNNGGEQYF. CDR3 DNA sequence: TGTGCCAGCAGTCAAAATAATGGGGGCGAGCAGTACTTC.

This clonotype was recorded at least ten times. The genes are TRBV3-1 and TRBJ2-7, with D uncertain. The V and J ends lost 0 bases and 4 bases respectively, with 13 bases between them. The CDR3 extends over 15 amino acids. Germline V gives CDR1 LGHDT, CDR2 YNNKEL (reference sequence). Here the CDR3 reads CASSQDLGRSYEQYF. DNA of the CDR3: TGTGCCAGCAGCCAAGATCTGGGCAGATCTTACGAGCAGTACTTC.

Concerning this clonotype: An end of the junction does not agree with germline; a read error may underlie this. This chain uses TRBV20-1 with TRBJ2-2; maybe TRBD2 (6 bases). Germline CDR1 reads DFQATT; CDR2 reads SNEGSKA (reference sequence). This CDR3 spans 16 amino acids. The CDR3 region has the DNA TGCAGTGCTTATTCCATATCGGGAGCGAACACCTGGGAGCTGTTTTTT. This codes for CSAYSISGANTWELFF.

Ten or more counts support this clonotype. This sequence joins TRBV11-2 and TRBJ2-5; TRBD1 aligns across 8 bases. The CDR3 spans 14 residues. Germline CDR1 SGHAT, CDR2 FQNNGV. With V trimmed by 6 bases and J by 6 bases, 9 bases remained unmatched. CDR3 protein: CASRKTGDVKTQYF. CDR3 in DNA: TGTGCCAGCAGGAAGACAGGGGACGTAAAGACCCAGTACTTC.

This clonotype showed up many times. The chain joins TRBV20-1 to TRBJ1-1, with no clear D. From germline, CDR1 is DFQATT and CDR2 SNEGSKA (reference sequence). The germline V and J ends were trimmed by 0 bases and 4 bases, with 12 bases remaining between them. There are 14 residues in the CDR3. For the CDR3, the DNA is TGCAGTGCTAGAGATCGGGTGGGCTCCACTGAAGCTTTCTTT. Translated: CSARDRVGSTEAFF.

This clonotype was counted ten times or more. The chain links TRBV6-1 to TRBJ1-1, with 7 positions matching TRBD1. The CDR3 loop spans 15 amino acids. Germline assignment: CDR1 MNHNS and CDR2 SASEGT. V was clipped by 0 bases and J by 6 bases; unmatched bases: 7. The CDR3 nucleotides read TGTGCCAGCAGTGAAGCGAGGACAGGATCGGCTGAAGCTTTCTTT. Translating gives CASSEARTGSAEAFF.

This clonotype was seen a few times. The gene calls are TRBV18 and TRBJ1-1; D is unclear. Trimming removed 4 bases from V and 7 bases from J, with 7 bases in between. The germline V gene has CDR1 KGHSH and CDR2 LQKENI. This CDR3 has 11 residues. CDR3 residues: CASSRGGEAFF. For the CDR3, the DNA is TGTGCCAGCTCACGGGGTGGTGAAGCTTTCTTT.

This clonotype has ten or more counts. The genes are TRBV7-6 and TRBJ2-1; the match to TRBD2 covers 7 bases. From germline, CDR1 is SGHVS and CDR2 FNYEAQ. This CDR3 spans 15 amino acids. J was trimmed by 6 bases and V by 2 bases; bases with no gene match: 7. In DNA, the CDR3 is TGTGCCAGCAGCTTACTAGCGGATGGGGGCAATGAGCAGTTCTTC. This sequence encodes CASSLLADGGNEQFF.

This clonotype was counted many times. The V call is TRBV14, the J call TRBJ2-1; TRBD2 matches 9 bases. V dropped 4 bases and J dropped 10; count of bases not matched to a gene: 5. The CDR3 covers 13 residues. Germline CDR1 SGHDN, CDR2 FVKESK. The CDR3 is CASSLAGAGEQFF. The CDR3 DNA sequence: TGTGCCAGCAGCCTAGCGGGGGCCGGGGAGCAGTTCTTC.

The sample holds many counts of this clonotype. The DNA for the CDR3 is TGTGCCAGCAGTCCCGATGACTTAACGGGATTCTCCTACGAGCAGTACTTC. It translates to CASSPDDLTGFSYEQYF. The chain employs TRBV2 and TRBJ2-7, with a possible D match to TRBD2 (5 bases). The V and J ends lost 5 bases and 0 bases respectively, with 20 bases between them. Per germline, CDR1 SNHLY and CDR2 FYNNEI. The CDR3 contains 17 residues.

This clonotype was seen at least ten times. CDR3 in DNA: TGTGCCAGCAGCCTAAAACCGGGACAGGGATTGAACACTGAAGCTTTCTTT. This sequence encodes CASSLKPGQGLNTEAFF. V gene TRBV3-1 combines with J gene TRBJ1-1, with 9 bases lining up with TRBD1. V trimming: 4 bases; J trimming: 0 bases; junction bases outside the gene matches: 9. The germline gives CDR1 LGHDT, CDR2 YNNKEL (reference sequence). CDR3 length: 17 residues.